This TCR beta chain was profiled in a study of shared clonotypes between healthy human individuals. Germline CDR1 SEHNR, CDR2 FQNEAQ (reference sequence). V was shortened by 1 base and J by 1 base, with 8 bases between the two germline ends. The CDR3 consists of 14 residues. Source study methods: Quality scores were absent from the junction-only immunoSEQ sequences, so filtering differed. Assay: immunoSEQ multiplex PCR; the TCRdb copy retains only in-frame clones and omits some. V and J calls and clone size are given by that table; D and trimming were obtained from the DNA. The table includes 980,000 or so clones, 76% detected once. Regarding the study as a whole: Sharing across four donors was highest in naive CD4 (approximately 5%) and lowest in memory CD8 (approximately 0.4%).

As regards this clone: The antigen remains undetermined.

Sequenced material: memory CD4+ T cells sorted from blood. The subset: CD45RA-negative fraction. The chain is built from TRBV7-9 and TRBJ2-7; possibly TRBD1 for D (6 bases). This TCR derives from a man in his late teens or twenties in good health. CDR3 protein: CASSLGQESYEQYF. The CDR3 DNA follows: TGTGCCAGCAGCTTAGGACAGGAGTCCTACGAGCAGTACTTC.